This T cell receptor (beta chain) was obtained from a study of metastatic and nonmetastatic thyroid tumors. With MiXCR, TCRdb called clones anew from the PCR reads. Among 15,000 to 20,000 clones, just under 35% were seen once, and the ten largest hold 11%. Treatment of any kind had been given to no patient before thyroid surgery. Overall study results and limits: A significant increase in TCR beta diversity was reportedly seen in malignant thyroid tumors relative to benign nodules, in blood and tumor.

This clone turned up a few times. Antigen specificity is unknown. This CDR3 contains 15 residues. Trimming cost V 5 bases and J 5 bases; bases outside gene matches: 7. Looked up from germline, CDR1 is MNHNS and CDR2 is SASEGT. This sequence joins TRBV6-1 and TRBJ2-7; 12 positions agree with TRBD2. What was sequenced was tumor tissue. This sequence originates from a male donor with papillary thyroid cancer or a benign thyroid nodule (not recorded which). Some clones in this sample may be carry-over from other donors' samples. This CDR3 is CASSLRLAGADEQYF. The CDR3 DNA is TGTGCCAGCAGTCTTCGACTAGCGGGAGCGGACGAGCAGTACTTC.